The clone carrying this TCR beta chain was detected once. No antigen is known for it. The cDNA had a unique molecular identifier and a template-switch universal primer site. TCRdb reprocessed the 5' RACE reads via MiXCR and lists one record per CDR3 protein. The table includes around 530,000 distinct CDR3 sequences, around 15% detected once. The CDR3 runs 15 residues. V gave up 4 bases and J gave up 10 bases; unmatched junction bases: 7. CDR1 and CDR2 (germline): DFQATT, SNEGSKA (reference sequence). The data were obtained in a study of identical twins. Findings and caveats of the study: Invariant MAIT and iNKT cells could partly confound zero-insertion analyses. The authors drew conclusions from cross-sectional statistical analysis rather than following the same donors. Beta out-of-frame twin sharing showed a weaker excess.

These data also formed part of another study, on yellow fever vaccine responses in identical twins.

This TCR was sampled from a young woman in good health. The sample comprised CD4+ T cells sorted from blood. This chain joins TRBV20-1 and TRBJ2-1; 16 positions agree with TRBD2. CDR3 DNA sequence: TGCAGTGCTAACAAGGGACTAGCGGGAGGGCGGGAGCAGTTCTTC. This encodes CSANKGLAGGREQFF.